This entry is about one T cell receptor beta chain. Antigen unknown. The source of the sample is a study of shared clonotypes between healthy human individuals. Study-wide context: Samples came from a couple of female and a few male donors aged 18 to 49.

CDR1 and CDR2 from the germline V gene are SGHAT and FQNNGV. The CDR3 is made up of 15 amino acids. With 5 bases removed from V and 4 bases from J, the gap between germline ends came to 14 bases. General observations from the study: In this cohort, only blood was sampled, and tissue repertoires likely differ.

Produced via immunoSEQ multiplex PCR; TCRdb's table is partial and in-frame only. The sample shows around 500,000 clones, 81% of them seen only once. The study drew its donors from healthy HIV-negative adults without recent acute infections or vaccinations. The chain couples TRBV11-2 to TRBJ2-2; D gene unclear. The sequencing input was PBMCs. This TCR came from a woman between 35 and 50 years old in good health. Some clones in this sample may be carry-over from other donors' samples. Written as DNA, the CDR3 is TGTGCCAGCAGCGCAGGTAGTCTCGGCACCGGGGAGCTGTTTTTT. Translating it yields CASSAGSLGTGELFF.